This entry concerns a single T cell receptor beta chain. This sample was included in a study of patients and donors after allogeneic stem cell transplantation. Via MiXCR, TCRdb re-called the RT-PCR reads, giving one row per CDR3 protein. The sample lists 70,000 or so distinct CDR3 sequences, approximately 25% occurring once. V was pared by 0 bases and J by 6 bases, with 6 bases between. The length of the CDR3 is 12 residues. Germline V gives CDR1 SGHRS, CDR2 YFSETQ. The sample comprised blood, either unsorted or a sorted T cell fraction (not recorded which). The rearrangement joins TRBV5-1 to TRBJ1-2; unclear D gene. This TCR was sampled from a human donor who was either an allogeneic HSCT recipient or a stem cell or donor lymphocyte infusion donor (not recorded which). It is not recorded whose cells these are; they may come from a transplant donor. For the CDR3, the DNA is TGCGCCAGCAGCTTGGCCGGTGATGGCTACACCTTC. This sequence encodes CASSLAGDGYTF. Based on the CDR3 plus reference TRBV5-1 and TRBJ1-2, the full variable domain is KAGVTQTPRYLIKTRGQQVTLSCSPISGHRSVSWYQQTPGQGLQFLFEYFSETQRNKGNFPGRFSGRQFSNSRSEMNVSTLELGDSALYLCASSLAGDGYTFGSGTRLTVV.